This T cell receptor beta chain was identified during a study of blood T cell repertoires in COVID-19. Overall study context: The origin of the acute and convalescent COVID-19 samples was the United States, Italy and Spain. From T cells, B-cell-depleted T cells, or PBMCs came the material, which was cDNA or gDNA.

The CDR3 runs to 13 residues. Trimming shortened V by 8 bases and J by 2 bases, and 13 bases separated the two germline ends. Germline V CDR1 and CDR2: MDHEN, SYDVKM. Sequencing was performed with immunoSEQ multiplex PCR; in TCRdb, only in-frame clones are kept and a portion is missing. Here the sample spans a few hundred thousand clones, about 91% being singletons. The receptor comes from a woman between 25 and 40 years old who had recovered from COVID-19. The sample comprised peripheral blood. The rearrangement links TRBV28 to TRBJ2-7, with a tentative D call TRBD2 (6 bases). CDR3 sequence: CASGQGGAYEQYF. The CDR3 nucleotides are TGTGCCAGCGGGCAGGGAGGTGCCTACGAGCAGTACTTC.